These 8 T cell receptor beta chains originate from one sample sequenced in a study of siplizumab effects on memory and regulatory T cells. Repertoires were generated with immunoSEQ multiplex PCR, while TCRdb's copy carries only in-frame clones and drops some. The table has some 97,000 clones, more than 85% seen once. Sequencing used CD4+ T cells sorted from blood. These receptors originate from a human donor in good health. Some clones in this sample may be carry-over from other donors' samples.

The chain combines TRBV7-3 with TRBJ1-1; D call uncertain. Trimming stripped 2 bases from V and 3 bases from J, with 10 bases between. The CDR3 loop spans 14 amino acids. From germline, CDR1 is SGHTA and CDR2 FQGTGA. The CDR3: CASSLGSSHTEAFF. As DNA, the CDR3 is TGTGCCAGCAGCTTAGGTTCGAGCCACACTGAAGCTTTCTTT. Full variable domain (outside the CDR3, taken from reference TRBV7-3 and TRBJ1-1): GAGVSQTPSNKVTEKGKYVELRCDPISGHTALYWYRQSLGQGPEFLIYFQGTGAADDSGLPNDRFFAVRPEGSVSTLKIQRTERGDSAVYLCASSLGSSHTEAFFGQGTRLTVV.

To note about this clone: The junction differs from germline at one of its ends, possibly a read error. The chain recombines TRBV30 with TRBJ2-2; 15 nucleotides agree with TRBD2. The CDR3 is 13 amino acids. The germline V gene has CDR1 GTSNPN and CDR2 SVGIG (reference sequence). The CDR3 DNA follows: TGTGCCTGGATCGGACTAGCGGGAGGGGGAGCTGTTTTT. Residues: CAWIGLAGGGAVF. Variable domain in full (rest from reference TRBV30 and TRBJ2-2): SQTIHQWPATLVQPVGSPLSLECTVEGTSNPNLYWYRQAAGRGLQLLFYSVGIGQISSEVPQNLSASRPQDRQFILSSKKLLLSDSGFYLCAWIGLAGGGAVFGEGSRLTVL.

The chain is built from TRBV9 and TRBJ2-2; 9 bases align to TRBD2. CDR3 length: 17 amino acids. V lost 3 bases to trimming and J lost 3 bases; unmatched junction nucleotides: 9. Germline V CDR1 and CDR2: SGDLS, YYNGEE. CDR3 sequence reads: CASSAAGLAPDTGELFF. CDR3 coding DNA: TGTGCCAGCAGCGCCGCCGGACTAGCGCCGGACACCGGGGAGCTGTTTTTT.

This chain connects TRBV30 to TRBJ2-3; the match to TRBD2 covers 11 bases. CDR3 length equals 16 residues. Germline-derived CDR1 and CDR2 are GTSNPN and SVGIG (reference sequence). Trimming cost V 6 bases and J 6 bases; bases outside gene matches: 14. The CDR3 region has the DNA TGTGCCTGCAACCACTTAGCGGGAGGGCCCAAGGATACGCAGTATTTT. Its protein is CACNHLAGGPKDTQYF.

The chain links TRBV10-1 to TRBJ2-1; possibly TRBD1 or TRBD2 for D (5 bases each). Germline V gene sequence: CDR1 WNHNN, CDR2 SYGVQD (reference sequence). V was trimmed by 6 bases and J by 4 bases, leaving 28 bases between them. The CDR3 length is 19 residues. The CDR3 region is CASSPRSTPGTTRYNEQFF. The CDR3 DNA follows: TGCGCCAGCAGCCCTAGATCTACCCCCGGGACCACGAGATACAATGAGCAGTTCTTC.

V and J are TRBV5-6 and TRBJ1-1, with a tentative D call TRBD1 (5 bases). This CDR3 has 15 amino acids. Germline V gene sequence: CDR1 SGHDT, CDR2 YYEEEE. With 3 bases removed from V and 5 bases from J, the gap between germline ends came to 17 bases. The CDR3 sequence is CASSSLGGAGTEAFF. Here the CDR3 DNA reads TGTGCCAGCAGCTCCCTAGGAGGGGCGGGAACTGAAGCTTTCTTT.

The chain is built from TRBV30 and TRBJ1-1; 9 nucleotides agree with TRBD1. CDR3 length equals 16 residues. The germline V gene encodes CDR1 GTSNPN and CDR2 SVGIG (reference sequence). The ends lost 4 bases at V and 6 bases at J; junction bases unmatched: 15. CDR3 residues: CAWTPDRGLWDAEAFF. The DNA of the CDR3 is TGTGCCTGGACTCCGGACAGGGGTCTCTGGGACGCTGAAGCTTTCTTT.

V is TRBV7-2 and J is TRBJ2-7; 9 bases are shared with TRBD1. The V gene end was trimmed by 4 bases and the J gene end by 3 bases; junction bases not matched to a gene: 7. The CDR3 is made up of 15 amino acids. Germline CDR1 is SGHTA and CDR2 is FQGNSA. CDR3 sequence reads: CASSSTGTGHYEQYF. For the CDR3, the DNA is TGTGCCAGCAGCTCGACCGGGACAGGGCACTACGAGCAGTACTTC.